One T cell receptor beta chain is described in this entry. Fresh peripheral blood, about 9.6 ml, yielded the PBMCs. These data originate in a study of T cells in Graves' hyperthyroidism and ophthalmopathy. About the study: Sampling of peripheral blood happened at initial diagnosis, prior to any treatment.

Regions amplified from RNA transcripts were the TCR beta CDR3 regions. During a first-round RT-PCR of the TCR CDR3, the HTBI primer set was used. TCRdb ran MiXCR on the multiplex PCR reads and lists one entry per CDR3 protein. The table includes roughly 650,000 distinct CDR3 sequences, roughly a sixth detected once. CDR3 length: 13 residues. Germline loops: CDR1 DFQATT, CDR2 SNEGSKA (reference sequence). The ends lost 5 bases at V and 8 bases at J; junction bases unmatched: 8. Sample: blood. This chain links TRBV20-1 with TRBJ1-4; 7 nucleotides match TRBD1. The receptor was isolated from a woman in her thirties or forties with Graves' ophthalmopathy. The CDR3 protein is CSARLPDREKLFF. In nucleotides, the CDR3 is TGCAGTGCTCGACTACCGGACAGGGAAAAACTGTTTTTT.